This T cell receptor beta chain originates from a study of Tregs in tolerant kidney transplant recipients. In germline, CDR1 is SEHNR, CDR2 FQNEAQ (reference sequence). The ends were cut back, 5 bases at V and 0 bases at J, with 14 bases in the middle. The CDR3 is 17 amino acids. Clones were read by immunoSEQ multiplex PCR, and TCRdb kept only the in-frame ones, dropping some. The data show around 75,000 clones, 85% to 90% seen once. In the case of this clone: The antigen is unknown.

Study conclusions and caveats: Tregs expanded with activated donor B cells seemed most donor-specific. Donor-specific Treg expansion exceeded global Treg expansion in tolerant patients, suggesting antigen drive.

The chain links TRBV7-9 to TRBJ2-6, with a possible D match to TRBD2 (6 bases). The source was CD4+ T cells from blood, collected before the transplant. The TCR was taken from a human donor who received a combined kidney and bone marrow transplant. The CDR3 nucleotides are TGTGCCAGCAGCCGGTCGGAGGGAATCTCTGGGGCCAACGTCCTGACTTTC. This gives the protein CASSRSEGISGANVLTF.